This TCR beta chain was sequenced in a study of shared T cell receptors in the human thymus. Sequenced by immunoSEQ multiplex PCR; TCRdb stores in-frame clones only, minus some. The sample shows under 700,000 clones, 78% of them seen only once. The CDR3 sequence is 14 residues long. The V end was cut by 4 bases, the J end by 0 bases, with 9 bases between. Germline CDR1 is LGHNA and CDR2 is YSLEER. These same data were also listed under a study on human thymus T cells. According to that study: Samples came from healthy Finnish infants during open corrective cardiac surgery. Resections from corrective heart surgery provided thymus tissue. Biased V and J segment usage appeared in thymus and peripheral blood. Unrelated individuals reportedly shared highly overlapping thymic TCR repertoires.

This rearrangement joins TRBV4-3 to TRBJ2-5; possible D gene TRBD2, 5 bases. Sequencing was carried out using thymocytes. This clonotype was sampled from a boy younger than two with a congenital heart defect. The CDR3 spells CASSPKRYQETQYF. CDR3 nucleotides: TGCGCCAGCAGCCCCAAGCGGTACCAAGAGACCCAGTACTTC.